The 21 T cell receptor beta chains listed next were all sequenced from one sample in a study of cytomegalovirus exposure and HLA in healthy donors. TCRdb keeps only in-frame clones here, not all; method: immunoSEQ multiplex PCR. The top ten clones hold 0.7% to 0.9% of a sample with around 94,000 clones, 85% to 95% of them seen once. The sample comprised PBMCs. These receptors all stem from a young woman in good health and CMV-seronegative.

The chain carries TRBV25-1 and TRBJ2-2, with D perhaps TRBD1 (6 bases). Germline V gene data show CDR1 as MGHDK and CDR2 as SYGVNS. CDR3 length equals 16 residues. Trimming left V 3 bases short and J 4 bases short, with 15 bases between. The CDR3 protein is CASSDFGQGITGELFF. CDR3 sequence (DNA): TGTGCCAGCAGTGATTTCGGCCAGGGGATCACCGGGGAGCTGTTTTTT.

Here the CDR3 reads CASSDPPGFYGYTF. CDR3 coding DNA: TGTGCCAGCAGTGACCCGCCAGGGTTCTATGGCTACACCTTC. V and J are TRBV6-1 and TRBJ1-2, with D perhaps matching TRBD1 (5 bases). The V end was cut by 3 bases, the J end by 4 bases, with 12 bases between. CDR1 MNHNS and CDR2 SASEGT come from the germline V gene. The CDR3 is 14 amino acids.

This chain joins TRBV7-2 and TRBJ1-4, with 9 bases matching TRBD1. CDR3 size: 14 residues. Germline CDR1 is SGHTA and CDR2 is FQGNSA. V lost 6 bases, J lost 6 bases, and 5 bases stayed unmatched. The CDR3, as DNA: TGTGCCAGCAGACAACGGACAGGGGATGAAAAACTGTTTTTT. It codes for CASRQRTGDEKLFF.

The chain carries TRBV4-3 and TRBJ1-1, with a possible D match to TRBD1 (5 bases). The CDR3 contains 15 residues. Germline lookup yields CDR1 LGHNA and CDR2 YSLEER. V was shortened by 0 bases and J by 1 base, with 9 bases between the two germline ends. CDR3: CASSQDWGQNTEAFF. The DNA of the CDR3 is TGCGCCAGCAGCCAAGATTGGGGCCAGAACACTGAAGCTTTCTTT.

This sequence joins TRBV27 and TRBJ2-5; possible D gene TRBD1, 5 bases. This CDR3 has 13 residues. V lost 4 bases to trimming and J lost 6 bases, with 12 bases between them. Germline lookup yields CDR1 MNHEY and CDR2 SMNVEV (reference sequence). The CDR3 spells CASSWSRAQTQYF. As DNA, the CDR3 is TGTGCCAGCAGTTGGAGCAGGGCCCAGACCCAGTACTTC.

The CDR3 nucleotides read TGCGCCAGCAGCCCACAGGGGACTGAAGCTTTCTTT. As protein: CASSPQGTEAFF. The chain is built from TRBV5-1 and TRBJ1-1; 7 nucleotides match TRBD1. V dropped 4 bases and J dropped 5; count of bases not matched to a gene: 2. CDR1 and CDR2 (germline): SGHRS, YFSETQ. The CDR3 totals 12 residues.

The gene calls are TRBV19 and TRBJ2-7, with D perhaps matching TRBD1 (6 bases). This CDR3 is 12 amino acids long. Trimming took off 8 bases at V and 2 bases at J, with 10 bases between the two ends. CDR1 LNHDA and CDR2 SQIVND come from the germline V gene (reference sequence). Here the CDR3 DNA reads TGTGCCAGTTCGGACAGACCCTACGAGCAGTACTTC. Protein product: CASSDRPYEQYF.

This rearrangement joins TRBV27 to TRBJ2-1, with D maybe TRBD2 (5 bases). Germline V gene data show CDR1 as MNHEY and CDR2 as SMNVEV (reference sequence). This CDR3 contains 14 residues. Deletions cut 1 base from V and 7 bases from J, with 11 bases between. This chain's CDR3 is CASSLYPSSNEQFF. In DNA, the CDR3 is TGTGCCAGCAGTTTATACCCTAGCAGTAATGAGCAGTTCTTC.

The V and J genes are TRBV30 and TRBJ1-5, with no clear D. Germline-derived CDR1 and CDR2 are GTSNPN and SVGIG (reference sequence). V shed 1 base and J shed 4 bases, with 8 bases lying between them. The CDR3 loop spans 13 amino acids. CDR3 sequence reads: CAWSEDLNQPQHF. The CDR3 region has the DNA TGTGCCTGGAGTGAGGACTTAAATCAGCCCCAGCATTTT. Complete variable domain (other parts from reference TRBV30 and TRBJ1-5): SQTIHQWPATLVQPVGSPLSLECTVEGTSNPNLYWYRQAAGRGLQLLFYSVGIGQISSEVPQNLSASRPQDRQFILSSKKLLLSDSGFYLCAWSEDLNQPQHFGDGTRLSIL.

The rearrangement links TRBV7-6 to TRBJ2-3; 11 bases are shared with TRBD2. Germline CDR1 reads SGHVS; CDR2 reads FNYEAQ. Losses at the gene ends were 5 bases for V and 3 bases for J; bases not matched to a gene: 7. The CDR3 runs to 16 residues. In DNA, the CDR3 is TGTGCCAGCAGCCCAGTAGCGGGGGGGCGGACAGATACGCAGTATTTT. Translated, it gives CASSPVAGGRTDTQYF.

V and J are TRBV21-1 and TRBJ1-5; the table's D gene call, TRBD1, was not cross checked with the DNA. TRBV21-1 counts as a pseudogene. This CDR3 is built from 13 residues. CDR3 amino acids: CASGTGRNQPQHF. Here the CDR3 DNA reads TGTGCCAGCGGGACAGGGCGGAACCAGCCCCAGCATTTT.

The V and J genes are TRBV2 and TRBJ1-1; tentative D call: TRBD1 (5 bases). The CDR3 length is 14 residues. Germline CDR1 SNHLY, CDR2 FYNNEI. The ends were cut back, 3 bases at V and 11 bases at J, with 19 bases in the middle. The CDR3 here is CASSETATVQWAFF. The CDR3 nucleotides are TGTGCCAGCAGTGAGACAGCAACTGTACAGTGGGCTTTCTTT.

The J gene is TRBJ1-5, the V gene TRBV5-8; 7 bases are a match to TRBD1. Per the germline V gene, CDR1 is SGHTS and CDR2 is YDEGEE. The CDR3 contains 15 residues. Germline trimming cut 0 bases from V and 5 bases from J; bases unmatched to any gene: 5. The CDR3: CASSLGPGGHQPQHF. CDR3 DNA sequence: TGTGCCAGCAGCTTGGGCCCAGGGGGTCATCAGCCCCAGCATTTT. Using reference TRBV5-8 and TRBJ1-5 for the parts outside the CDR3, the full variable domain is EAGVTQSPTHLIKTRGQQATLRCSPISGHTSVYWYQQALGLGLQFLLWYDEGEERNRGNFPPRFSGRQFPNYSSELNVNALELEDSALYLCASSLGPGGHQPQHFGDGTRLSIL.

The rearrangement links TRBV5-8 to TRBJ2-2; D perhaps matches TRBD1 (5 bases). Trimming stripped 0 bases from V and 0 bases from J, with 9 bases between. The V gene's germline CDR1 is SGHTS and CDR2 YDEGEE. The CDR3 has 16 amino acids. The CDR3 bases are TGTGCCAGCAGCTTGGCCAGGACACCGAACACCGGGGAGCTGTTTTTT. It specifies CASSLARTPNTGELFF.

The rearrangement links TRBV27 to TRBJ2-7, with a weak D call TRBD2 (7 bases). The CDR3 runs 15 residues. V dropped 3 bases and J dropped 1 base, with 13 bases sitting between them. Looked up from germline, CDR1 is MNHEY and CDR2 is SMNVEV (reference sequence). In nucleotides, the CDR3 is TGTGCCAGCAGTTTTAGGAGGGGGGGATCCTACGAGCAGTACTTC. Translated, it gives CASSFRRGGSYEQYF.

The count of this clone is one. One junction end disagrees with the germline gene, perhaps due to a read error. The J gene is TRBJ2-4, the V gene TRBV13; tentatively, D is TRBD1 or TRBD2 (6 bases each). Germline-derived CDR1 and CDR2 are PRHDT and FYEKMQ (reference sequence). The CDR3 contains 15 residues. The CDR3 loop is CASSLGGSGEHIQYF. In DNA, the CDR3 is TGTGCCAGCAGCCTAGGGGGGTCAGGGGAGCACATTCAGTACTTC.

The J gene is TRBJ1-1, the V gene TRBV6-5, with D possibly matching TRBD1 (5 bases). Trimming removed 4 bases at V and 1 base at J, with 10 bases between. This CDR3 comprises 14 residues. Germline CDR1 is MNHEY and CDR2 is SVGAGI. CDR3: CASSWWGENTEAFF. CDR3 coding DNA: TGTGCCAGCAGTTGGTGGGGGGAGAACACTGAAGCTTTCTTT.

V and J are TRBV9 and TRBJ2-1, with 10 nucleotides matching TRBD1. V lost 2 bases to trimming and J lost 6 bases; unmatched junction nucleotides: 5. In germline, CDR1 is SGDLS, CDR2 YYNGEE. This CDR3 is 15 amino acids long. CDR3 sequence: CASSVRQGAGNEQFF. The CDR3 DNA follows: TGTGCCAGCAGCGTCAGACAGGGGGCCGGCAATGAGCAGTTCTTC.

This chain uses TRBV19 with TRBJ2-1; possible D gene TRBD2, 5 bases. The CDR3 spans 15 residues. The V gene's germline CDR1 is LNHDA and CDR2 SQIVND (reference sequence). V dropped 2 bases and J dropped 4 bases, with 12 bases sitting between them. Here the CDR3 DNA reads TGTGCCAGTAGTATAACAGCGGAGCCGTACAATGAGCAGTTCTTC. Its protein is CASSITAEPYNEQFF.

The CDR3 nucleotides are TGTGCCAGCAGCCAAGGGAAGGGGTTCTCCTACAATGAGCAGTTCTTC. It is translated as CASSQGKGFSYNEQFF. The genes are TRBV9 and TRBJ2-1, with D possibly TRBD1 on 5 matching bases. The CDR3 is 16 residues long. The germline gives CDR1 SGDLS, CDR2 YYNGEE. V lost 4 bases to trimming and J lost 0 bases, with 14 bases between them.

The chain has TRBV25-1 and TRBJ1-1; 8 bases are a match to TRBD1. The junction had 2 bases not matched to a gene; V was cut back by 2 bases and J by 0 bases. The germline gives CDR1 MGHDK, CDR2 SYGVNS. CDR3 size: 15 residues. CDR3 loop: CASSEGTGMNTEAFF. The CDR3 bases are TGTGCCAGCAGTGAAGGGACAGGAATGAACACTGAAGCTTTCTTT.